This T cell receptor (beta chain) came from a study of T cell repertoires in cytomegalovirus infection. The V end was cut by 4 bases, the J end by 3 bases, with 18 bases between. Germline-derived CDR1 and CDR2 are MNHEY and SVGEGT. This CDR3 is built from 16 residues. Study-level results: What dominated the ex vivo response were HLA-C-restricted CMV-specific TCR beta clonotypes.

From the reads, TCRdb called clonotypes with MiXCR, one entry per CDR3 protein. Among over 300,000 distinct CDR3 sequences, about a sixth were seen once, and the ten largest hold 12%. This clonotype was seen ten or more times. The antigen is unknown. The sequence was collected from a human donor in good health (CMV status not recorded). Some clones in this sample may be carry-over from other donors' samples. The chain uses TRBV6-2 or TRBV6-3 and TRBJ1-1; D is perhaps TRBD1 (6 bases). What was sequenced was PBMCs. The CDR3 protein is CASSSYPRGMDTEAFF. The CDR3 bases are TGTGCCAGCAGTTCATATCCCAGGGGCATGGACACTGAAGCTTTCTTT.